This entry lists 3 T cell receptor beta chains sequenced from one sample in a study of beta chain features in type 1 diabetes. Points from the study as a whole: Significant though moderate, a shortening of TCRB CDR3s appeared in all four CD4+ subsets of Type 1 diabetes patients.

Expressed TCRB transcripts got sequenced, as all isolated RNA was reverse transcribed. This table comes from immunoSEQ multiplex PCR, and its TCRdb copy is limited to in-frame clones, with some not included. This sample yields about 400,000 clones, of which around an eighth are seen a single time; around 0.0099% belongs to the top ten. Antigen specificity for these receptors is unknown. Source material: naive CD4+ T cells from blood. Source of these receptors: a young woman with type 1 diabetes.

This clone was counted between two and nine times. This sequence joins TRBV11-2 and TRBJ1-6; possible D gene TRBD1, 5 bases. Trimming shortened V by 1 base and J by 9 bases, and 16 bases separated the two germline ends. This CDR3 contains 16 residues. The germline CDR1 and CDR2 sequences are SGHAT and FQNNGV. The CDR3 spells CASSLVSPGHGSPLHF. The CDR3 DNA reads TGTGCCAGCAGCTTAGTATCTCCCGGACACGGTTCACCCCTCCACTTT. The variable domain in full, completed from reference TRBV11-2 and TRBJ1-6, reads EAGVAQSPRYKIIEKRQSVAFWCNPISGHATLYWYQQILGQGPKLLIQFQNNGVVDDSQLPKDRFSAERLKGVDSTLKIQPAKLEDSAVYLCASSLVSPGHGSPLHFGNGTRLTVT.

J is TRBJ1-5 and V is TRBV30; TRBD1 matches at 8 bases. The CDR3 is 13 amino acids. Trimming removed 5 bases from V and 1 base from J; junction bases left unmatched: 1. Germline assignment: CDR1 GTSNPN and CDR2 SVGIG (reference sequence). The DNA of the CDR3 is TGTGCCTGGCGGACAGGGAGCAATCAGCCCCAGCATTTT. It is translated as CAWRTGSNQPQHF.

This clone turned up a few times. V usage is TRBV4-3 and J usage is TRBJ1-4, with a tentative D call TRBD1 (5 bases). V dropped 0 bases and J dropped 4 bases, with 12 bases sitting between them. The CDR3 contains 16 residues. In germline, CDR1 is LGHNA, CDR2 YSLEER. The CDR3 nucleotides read TGCGCCAGCAGCCAAGATCAGACAGCAAATAATGAAAAACTGTTTTTT. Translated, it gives CASSQDQTANNEKLFF.